This T cell receptor (beta chain) was obtained from a study of T cell responses to AZD1222 COVID-19 vaccine. The count of this clone is one. Its antigen is undetermined. The table came from immunoSEQ multiplex PCR; TCRdb's copy has only in-frame clones and leaves some out. The data show about 120,000 clones, with 85% to 90% seen just once and about 3% held by the top ten. Germline V gene sequence: CDR1 WNHNN, CDR2 SYGVQD (reference sequence). The CDR3 length is 12 residues. V lost 6 bases to trimming and J lost 1 base, with 6 bases between them. Study results and caveats: Targeting of unmutated variant regions was reportedly seen in nearly half of spike-specific TCRs.

The origin of this receptor is an adult who received the AZD1222 COVID-19 vaccine. This chain joins TRBV10-1 and TRBJ1-1; D gene unclear. The sample was peripheral blood, taken 28 days after the second AZD1222 dose. The DNA of the CDR3 is TGCGCCAGCAGGGCCGGGAACACTGAAGCTTTCTTT. Encoded protein: CASRAGNTEAFF.